The 4 T cell receptor beta chains below come from one sample, sequenced in a study of blood T cell repertoires in COVID-19. The repertoire was sequenced with immunoSEQ multiplex PCR; TCRdb's copy has only in-frame clones and lacks some. In the table there are some 400,000 clones, 90% of which are singletons. The sample consisted of peripheral blood. The receptor source for this set is a man younger than 30 with active or convalescent COVID-19.

The chain joins TRBV18 to TRBJ1-1; TRBD1 agrees at 10 bases. The CDR3 spans 16 residues. Germline lookup yields CDR1 KGHSH and CDR2 LQKENI. Trimming took 4 bases from V and 5 from J; bases not matched to a gene: 10. CDR3 sequence reads: CASSLDRGLIKTEAFF. CDR3 DNA sequence: TGTGCCAGCTCACTAGACAGGGGGCTAATTAAGACTGAAGCTTTCTTT.

The CDR3 nucleotides are TGTGCCAGCAGCCCACGCCACGCCGGGACAGGGGCCTACGAGCAGTACTTC. Its translation is CASSPRHAGTGAYEQYF. The rearrangement uses TRBV9 and TRBJ2-7, with TRBD1 identical over 10 bases. Germline loops: CDR1 SGDLS, CDR2 YYNGEE. The CDR3 consists of 17 residues. Germline trimming cut 4 bases from V and 2 bases from J; bases unmatched to any gene: 12.

The chain is built from TRBV6-5 and TRBJ2-7; TRBD2 agrees at 7 bases. Germline CDR1 is MNHEY and CDR2 is SVGAGI. The CDR3 is 15 residues long. The junction had 6 bases not matched to a gene; V was cut back by 2 bases and J by 2 bases. CDR3 in amino acids: CASSYMREFTYEQYF. The DNA of the CDR3 is TGTGCCAGCAGTTACATGCGGGAGTTCACCTACGAGCAGTACTTC.

This chain links TRBV11-1 with TRBJ1-2; D is unclear. The ends were cut back, 2 bases at V and 8 bases at J, with 12 bases in the middle. The germline gives CDR1 SGHAT, CDR2 FQDESV (reference sequence). The CDR3 is made up of 13 amino acids. For the CDR3, the DNA is TGTGCCAGCAGCTTACCCAATTCTCGGGGCTACACCTTC. Protein: CASSLPNSRGYTF. Based on the CDR3 plus reference TRBV11-1 and TRBJ1-2, the full variable domain is EAEVAQSPRYKITEKSQAVAFWCDPISGHATLYWYRQILGQGPELLVQFQDESVVDDSQLPKDRFSAERLKGVDSTLKIQPAELGDSAMYLCASSLPNSRGYTFGSGTRLTVV.